This T cell receptor beta chain was recorded in a study of blood T cell repertoires in COVID-19. Study-level information: Specimens from acute and convalescent COVID-19 originated in the United States, Italy and Spain.

Germline CDR1 reads MNHEY; CDR2 reads SVGAGI. V was clipped by 4 bases and J by 5 bases; unmatched bases: 5. The CDR3 runs to 15 residues. Profiling relied on immunoSEQ multiplex PCR, and the TCRdb table lists in-frame clones only, not all of them. The sample has tens of thousands of clones; roughly 91% are singletons. The sequence derives from a man aged 45-60 years with COVID-19, enrolled during active disease. The rearrangement uses TRBV6-5 and TRBJ2-1, with 10 bases matching TRBD2. Sequencing was done on a sample of peripheral blood. The CDR3 region is CASSSLAGLHNEQFF. The CDR3 DNA follows: TGTGCCAGCAGTTCACTAGCGGGGTTACACAATGAGCAGTTCTTC.